This entry concerns a single TCR beta chain. One junction end does not reproduce the germline sequence, and a read error may be involved. This entry belongs to a study of blood T cell repertoires in COVID-19. Study-level information: From the United States, Italy and Spain came samples of acute and convalescent COVID-19. T cells, B-cell-depleted T cells, or PBMCs supplied cDNA or gDNA.

This CDR3 has 10 residues. Germline V lookup: CDR1 SGHTS, CDR2 YDEGEE. Original handling: Estimates of nucleated cell counts were drawn from the amplification of reference gene primers. The table came from immunoSEQ multiplex PCR; TCRdb's copy has only in-frame clones and leaves some out. The D gene and trimming were derived from the DNA, and the V and J assignments and clone size from that table. The sample shows about 120,000 clones, around three quarters of them seen only once. The sample consisted of peripheral blood. The source is a man in his 70s with acute or convalescent COVID-19. The chain recombines TRBV5-8 with TRBJ2-4; no reliable D call. The CDR3 here is CASSLADIFF. For the CDR3, the DNA is TGTGCCAGCAGCTTGGCAGATATCTTCTTC.